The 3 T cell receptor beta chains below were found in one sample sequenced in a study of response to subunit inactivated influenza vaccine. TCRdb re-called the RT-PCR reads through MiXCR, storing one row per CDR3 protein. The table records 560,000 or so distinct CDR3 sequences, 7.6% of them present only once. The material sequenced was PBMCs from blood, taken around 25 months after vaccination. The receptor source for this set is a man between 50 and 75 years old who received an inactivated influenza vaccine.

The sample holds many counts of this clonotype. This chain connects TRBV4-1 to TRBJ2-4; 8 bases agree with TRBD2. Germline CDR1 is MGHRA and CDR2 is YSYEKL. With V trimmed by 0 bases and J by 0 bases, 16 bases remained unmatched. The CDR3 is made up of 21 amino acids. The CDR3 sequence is CASSQDWPGGGRNLAKNIQYF. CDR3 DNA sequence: TGCGCCAGCAGCCAAGATTGGCCCGGGGGGGGCCGAAACCTAGCCAAAAACATTCAGTACTTC.

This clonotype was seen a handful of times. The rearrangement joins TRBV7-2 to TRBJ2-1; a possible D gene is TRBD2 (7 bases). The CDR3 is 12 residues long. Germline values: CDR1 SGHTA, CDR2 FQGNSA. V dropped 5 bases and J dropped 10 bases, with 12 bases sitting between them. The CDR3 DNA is TGTGCCAGCAGCGGAAGGGGGGGGGAGCAGTTCTTC. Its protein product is CASSGRGGEQFF.

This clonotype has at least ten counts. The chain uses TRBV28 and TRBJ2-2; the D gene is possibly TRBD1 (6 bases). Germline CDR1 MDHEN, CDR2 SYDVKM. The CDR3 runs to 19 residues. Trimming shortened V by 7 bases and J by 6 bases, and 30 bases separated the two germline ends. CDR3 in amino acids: CASTVGTGSVIKVAGELFF. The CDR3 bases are TGTGCCAGCACTGTGGGTACAGGGTCGGTGATAAAGGTTGCCGGGGAGCTGTTTTTT.